The 6 T cell receptor beta chains presented below share a single source sample, sequenced in a study of blood T cell repertoires in COVID-19. Clones were sequenced by immunoSEQ multiplex PCR, and TCRdb holds only the in-frame ones, with some missing. The sample holds 70,000 or so clones, around 90% seen once. What was sequenced was peripheral blood. These receptors were collected from a human donor in a cohort sampled during active COVID-19.

The chain uses TRBV10-1 and TRBJ2-1; 7 bases line up with TRBD2. CDR3 length: 16 residues. The V and J ends lost 3 bases and 7 bases, in that order; junction bases with no gene match: 12. Germline V gene data show CDR1 as WNHNN and CDR2 as SYGVQD (reference sequence). CDR3 loop: CASSDPGAGEGNEQFF. CDR3 in DNA: TGCGCCAGCAGTGACCCTGGGGCGGGAGAGGGGAATGAGCAGTTCTTC.

The chain is built from TRBV6-6 and TRBJ2-7, with 11 bases that match TRBD2. Trimming took 5 bases from V and 2 from J; bases not matched to a gene: 5. The CDR3 is 15 residues long. The germline gives CDR1 MNHNY, CDR2 SVGAGI (reference sequence). The CDR3 loop is CASSQLAGVAYEQYF. CDR3 DNA sequence: TGTGCCAGCAGTCAACTAGCGGGGGTAGCCTACGAGCAGTACTTC.

The chain couples TRBV7-9 to TRBJ1-1; D remains ambiguous. This CDR3 has 14 residues. Trimming removed 6 bases at V and 3 bases at J, with 14 bases between. Per the germline V gene, CDR1 is SEHNR and CDR2 is FQNEAQ (reference sequence). The CDR3 bases are TGTGCCAGCAGTTCTTCCGTATCGGACACTGAAGCTTTCTTT. Its protein product is CASSSSVSDTEAFF. Filled out from reference TRBV7-9 and TRBJ1-1, the complete variable domain reads DTGVSQNPRHKITKRGQNVTFRCDPISEHNRLYWYRQTLGQGPEFLTYFQNEAQLEKSRLLSDRFSAERPKGSFSTLEIQRTEQGDSAMYLCASSSSVSDTEAFFGQGTRLTVV.

The V call is TRBV28, the J call TRBJ1-2, with TRBD1 identical over 7 bases. Germline-derived CDR1 and CDR2 are MDHEN and SYDVKM. Trimming removed 5 bases from V and 2 bases from J; junction bases left unmatched: 8. CDR3 size: 15 residues. The CDR3 region is CASSPGTASNYGYTF. In DNA, the CDR3 is TGTGCCAGCAGTCCGGGGACAGCGTCGAACTATGGCTACACCTTC.

V gene TRBV7-9 combines with J gene TRBJ2-5, with a possible D match to TRBD2 (5 bases). CDR1 and CDR2 from the germline V gene are SEHNR and FQNEAQ (reference sequence). The CDR3 totals 15 residues. V was pared by 1 base and J by 2 bases, with 11 bases between. CDR3 residues: CASSLVRAIQETQYF. CDR3 DNA sequence: TGTGCCAGCAGCTTAGTGAGGGCAATACAAGAGACCCAGTACTTC.

This chain links TRBV7-3 with TRBJ2-3; the D gene is possibly TRBD2 (6 bases). The CDR3 is made up of 16 amino acids. V was cut by 5 bases and J by 3 bases, with 18 bases left in between. Germline CDR1 reads SGHTA; CDR2 reads FQGTGA. CDR3 loop: CASSTPGASETDTQYF. CDR3 sequence (DNA): TGTGCCAGCAGCACCCCGGGAGCGTCTGAAACAGATACGCAGTATTTT. The full variable domain, in which reference TRBV7-3 and TRBJ2-3 provide the parts outside the CDR3, is GAGVSQTPSNKVTEKGKYVELRCDPISGHTALYWYRQSLGQGPEFLIYFQGTGAADDSGLPNDRFFAVRPEGSVSTLKIQRTERGDSAVYLCASSTPGASETDTQYFGPGTRLTVL.